The 3 T cell receptor beta chains below all came from one sample that was sequenced in a study of shared clonotypes between healthy human individuals (dated by TCRdb to about 2020). The method behind the library was the immunoSEQ multiplex PCR assay. TCRdb obtained this table from immuneACCESS and retained in-frame rearrangements with V and J assigned. These tables miss some clones; where compared with another copy, unresolved V genes account for less than half of the shortfall, and the remainder is unexplained. A total of a few million clones appear in this sample, 90% to 95% of them only once. Of the sample, 0.13% to 0.15% is held by the ten largest clones. Input material: naive CD4+ T cells sorted from blood. Read against the paper, the sample's cell subset or site label means: CD45RA+ positively selected. These receptors were obtained from a man aged 18 to 29 in good health.

The chain combines TRBV28 with TRBJ2-6; D gene ambiguous. Trimming cost V 6 bases and J 5 bases, with 14 bases left between them. CDR1 is MDHEN and CDR2 is SYDVKM in the germline V gene. The CDR3 loop spans 15 amino acids. CDR3 in DNA: TGTGCCAGCAGACCGGAGCTTAACTGGGCCAACGTCCTGACTTTC. It yields the protein CASRPELNWANVLTF.

The chain employs TRBV2 and TRBJ2-3; either TRBD1 or TRBD2 may fit D (6 bases each). In germline, CDR1 is SNHLY, CDR2 FYNNEI. Trimming took off 8 bases at V and 1 base at J, with 13 bases between the two ends. The CDR3 runs 14 residues. The CDR3 coding sequence is TGTGCCAGCGGAGGAGGGGGAGGCACAGATACGCAGTATTTT. As protein: CASGGGGGTDTQYF.

The genes are TRBV7-9 and TRBJ2-3; D not resolved. Germline assignment: CDR1 SEHNR and CDR2 FQNEAQ (reference sequence). This CDR3 has 15 amino acids. Trimming pared 1 base from V and 0 bases from J, leaving 8 bases between. CDR3 region: CASSLDGKSTDTQYF. The CDR3 coding sequence is TGTGCCAGCAGCTTAGATGGCAAAAGCACAGATACGCAGTATTTT.